This paragraph covers one T cell receptor beta chain sequence. Its cognate antigen is unknown. The sample comes from a study of blood T cells in healthy people across ages. PCR was performed a second time for roughly 7 to 12 cycles using a sample-barcoded 5' primer and a J-beta primer mix. Each CDR3 protein is one row after TCRdb ran MiXCR on the 5' RACE reads. The table records hundreds of thousands of distinct CDR3 sequences, 49% of them present only once. General study points: Possibly, changes in expanded clonotypes were confounded because donor CMV status was unknown. Fewer expanded clones and more diversity marked long-lived versus aged donors.

The germline V gene has CDR1 MDHEN and CDR2 SYDVKM. The CDR3 extends over 17 amino acids. Trimming took 6 bases from V and 0 from J, leaving 18 bases between them. The chain uses TRBV28 and TRBJ2-1; weak D call: TRBD1 (5 bases). The sequence was collected from a woman aged 60-70 years in good health. Input material: blood. The CDR3 nucleotides are TGTGCCAGCAGGGACCCGACAGTGACAACCTCCTACAATGAGCAGTTCTTC. Translated, it gives CASRDPTVTTSYNEQFF.